This TCR beta chain was retrieved from a study of cytomegalovirus exposure and HLA in healthy donors. The donors were part of the validation cohort of 95 to 150 subjects. That cohort was separate from the first cohort, which comprised 550 to 750 subjects. Here immunoSEQ multiplex PCR was the method, and the copy in TCRdb shows in-frame clones only, minus some. The data contain about 140,000 clones, 80% to 90% of them singletons. On this clone: What it binds is unknown.

The germline V gene has CDR1 SGHRS and CDR2 YFSETQ. V shed 2 bases and J shed 0 bases, with 9 bases lying between them. This CDR3 is 15 amino acids long. Whole-study results and caveats: Most TCR sequences showed up rarely, but some public TCRs showed up in many donors. Associated with cytomegalovirus, according to the listing, were about 160 TCR beta chains. Clusters of TCRs from the first cohort tended to co-occur in the approximately 120 validation repertoires (as a later analysis found).

The rearrangement links TRBV5-1 to TRBJ1-3, with a weak D call TRBD1 (5 bases). The TCR was taken from a man younger than 35 in good health and CMV-seronegative. The sample taken for sequencing was PBMCs. The CDR3 DNA sequence: TGCGCCAGCAGCTTCCAGGGAAGCTCTGGAAACACCATATATTTT. Residues: CASSFQGSSGNTIYF.